A selection of T cell receptor beta chains follows, all from one sample in a study of CD8+CD57+ T cells in acquired aplastic anemia. One entry per CDR3 protein, called by TCRdb with MiXCR from the reads. The sample has a few hundred thousand distinct CDR3 sequences; almost 35% are singletons. The sample consisted of sorted CD4+, CD8+, or CD8+CD57+ T cells (not recorded which) from PBMCs. The receptors were gathered from a human donor in good health, serving as a control. Each CDR3 is given with its conserved first and last residue. The order of the fields is clone size, V gene, J gene, D gene, CDR3 protein, CDR3 DNA. The D gene is left open where the match is weak. Clone size is stated in some rows and not others, as once, few, many or a class when expanded.

>many|TRBV6-1|TRBJ1-2|.
CASSPGWGYGYTF
TGTGCCAGCAGCCCCGGTTGGGGTTATGGCTACACCTTC
>few|TRBV7-3|TRBJ1-1|.
CASSYDVDSSPFF
TGTGCCAGCAGTTACGACGTCGACAGTAGTCCTTTCTTT
>many|TRBV2|TRBJ2-1|.
CASSERQNNEQFF
TGTGCCAGCAGTGAGCGTCAGAACAATGAGCAGTTCTTC
>.|TRBV6-1|TRBJ1-3|.
CASSRQTSGNTIYF
TGTGCCAGCAGTCGACAGACCTCTGGAAACACCATATATTTT
>many|TRBV9|TRBJ2-3|TRBD2
CASSSGLAGAVDTQYF
TGTGCCAGCAGCAGCGGACTAGCGGGGGCGGTAGATACGCAGTATTTT
>many|TRBV7-9|TRBJ2-1|.
CASSLVPAGQFF
TGTGCCAGCAGCTTAGTTCCGGCGGGGCAGTTCTTC
>.|TRBV18|TRBJ1-1|TRBD1
CASSPETGFSAEAFF
TGTGCCAGCTCACCGGAGACAGGGTTTTCCGCTGAAGCTTTCTTT
>.|TRBV20-1|TRBJ1-2|.
CSAPSRTPDIRGELGHTF
TGCAGTGCCCCCAGCCGGACCCCAGATATTCGGGGAGAGCTAGGCCACACCTTC
>.|TRBV6-1|TRBJ1-6|TRBD1
CASSLRRVRGRDNSPLHF
TGTGCCAGCAGCCTCCGCCGGGTCAGGGGGCGAGATAATTCACCCCTCCACTTT
>.|TRBV19|TRBJ1-2|.
CASNKRQDGYTF
TGTGCCAGTAACAAGAGGCAAGATGGCTACACCTTC
>once|TRBV25-1|TRBJ1-2|.
CASRIIRHIQDYGYTF
TGTGCCAGCAGGATCATTCGACACATCCAGGACTATGGCTACACCTTC
>many|TRBV2|TRBJ1-1|TRBD1
CANLSNDRGHQMAFF
TGTGCCAACCTATCTAACGACAGGGGGCATCAGATGGCTTTCTTT
>.|TRBV7-3|TRBJ2-3|TRBD1
CASSSTGGPVFTDTQYF
TGTGCCAGCAGTTCAACAGGGGGTCCTGTCTTCACAGATACGCAGTATTTT
>many|TRBV20-1|TRBJ1-1|.
CSALQNTEAFF
TGCAGTGCTTTACAGAACACTGAAGCTTTCTTT
>.|TRBV24-1|TRBJ1-2|.
CATSDLTGAGHYGYTF
TGTGCCACCAGTGATTTGACCGGGGCAGGACACTATGGCTACACCTTC
>.|TRBV24-1|TRBJ1-1|.
CATSDSAVGNTEAFF
TGTGCCACCAGTGATTCGGCCGTCGGGAACACTGAAGCTTTCTTT
>many|TRBV9|TRBJ2-1|TRBD2
CASSVAAGSNNEQFF
TGTGCCAGCAGCGTAGCAGCGGGGAGTAACAATGAGCAGTTCTTC
>many|TRBV2|TRBJ1-5|.
CASSPINQPQHF
TGTGCCAGCAGTCCTATCAATCAGCCCCAGCATTTT
>many|TRBV20-1|TRBJ2-7|.
CSALRPGTYEQYF
TGCAGTGCCCTACGCCCGGGAACCTACGAGCAGTACTTC
>.|TRBV15|TRBJ2-1|TRBD1
CATSVEGAVAFSNEQFF
TGTGCCACCAGCGTTGAGGGGGCGGTGGCTTTTTCGAATGAGCAGTTCTTC
>.|TRBV29-1|TRBJ1-1|TRBD1
CSVGTGTAFF
TGCAGCGTTGGGACAGGGACAGCTTTCTTT
>many|TRBV7-2|TRBJ1-1|.
CASSFQTGINTEAFF
TGTGCCAGCAGCTTCCAGACAGGCATTAACACTGAAGCTTTCTTT
>few|TRBV5-1|TRBJ2-5|TRBD2
CASRGLAGGSETQYF
TGCGCCAGCAGGGGACTAGCGGGAGGCTCAGAGACCCAGTACTTC
>many|TRBV24-1|TRBJ2-1|TRBD1
CATRDRVSDEQFF
TGTGCCACCAGGGACAGGGTCTCAGATGAGCAGTTCTTC
>.|TRBV10-3|TRBJ2-7|.
CATLRDPGTPFYEQYF
TGTGCCACGCTGAGAGACCCCGGGACACCGTTCTACGAGCAGTACTTC
>few|TRBV30|TRBJ1-5|TRBD1
CASNRDRGANQPQHF
TGTGCCTCGAATCGCGACAGGGGGGCCAATCAGCCCCAGCATTTT
>few|TRBV30|TRBJ1-6|.
CAWSVRRAPLASYNSPLHF
TGTGCCTGGAGTGTACGGAGGGCTCCGCTGGCCTCCTATAATTCACCCCTCCACTTT
>many|TRBV10-2|TRBJ2-1|.
CASSEWLEVNNEQFF
TGCGCCAGCAGTGAGTGGCTAGAAGTCAACAATGAGCAGTTCTTC
>few|TRBV13|TRBJ2-3|.
CASSFLAGNTGELTDTQYF
TGTGCCAGCAGCTTCCTCGCGGGGAACACCGGGGAGCTGACAGATACGCAGTATTTT
>.|TRBV2|TRBJ2-1|.
CASSAGSYDEQFF
TGTGCCAGCAGTGCAGGGTCCTACGATGAGCAGTTCTTC
>.|TRBV20-1|TRBJ2-7|.
CSARDLGQVARQGGYEQYF
TGCAGTGCTAGAGATTTAGGACAGGTTGCGCGGCAGGGGGGTTACGAGCAGTACTTC
>few|TRBV29-1|TRBJ2-7|TRBD1
CSVDPTGAAYEQYF
TGCAGCGTTGACCCGACAGGGGCAGCCTACGAGCAGTACTTC
>many|TRBV4-1|TRBJ1-5|.
CASSQQGNQPQHF
TGCGCCAGCAGCCAACAGGGCAATCAGCCCCAGCATTTT
>.|TRBV2|TRBJ2-7|.
CASSPSQSSYEQYF
TGTGCCAGCTCACCAAGCCAAAGCTCCTACGAGCAGTACTTC
>.|TRBV7-8|TRBJ2-3|.
CASSLERGASTDTQYF
TGTGCCAGCAGCTTAGAAAGGGGTGCTAGCACAGATACGCAGTATTTT
>.|TRBV10-2|TRBJ1-3|.
CASSQNSGYSGNTIYF
TGCGCCAGCAGTCAAAACTCAGGGTACTCTGGAAACACCATATATTTT
>.|TRBV5-4|TRBJ2-1|.
CASRKRSSYSEQFF
TGTGCCAGCAGAAAGCGGTCGTCCTACAGTGAGCAGTTCTTC
>few|TRBV29-1|TRBJ1-2|.
CSAEDTGYTF
TGCAGTGCAGAGGACACCGGCTACACCTTC
>.|TRBV19|TRBJ1-2|.
CASSINDYGYTF
TGTGCCAGTAGTATTAATGACTATGGCTACACCTTC
>few|TRBV12-3/TRBV12-4|TRBJ1-3|TRBD1
CASETGAGSTIYF
TGTGCCAGCGAGACAGGGGCTGGAAGCACCATATATTTT
>.|TRBV5-6|TRBJ1-6|.
CASSLEGSSPLHF
TGTGCCAGCAGCTTGGAGGGTAGTTCACCCCTCCACTTT
>many|TRBV6-5|TRBJ2-7|.
CASSYALSGVGYEQYF
TGTGCCAGCAGTTACGCCCTGTCGGGGGTCGGCTACGAGCAGTACTTC
>many|TRBV2|TRBJ1-1|.
CASSEAGAQAFF
TGTGCCAGCAGTGAAGCGGGAGCCCAAGCTTTCTTT
>.|TRBV29-1|TRBJ2-7|TRBD2
CSVEKSGSSYEQYF
TGCAGCGTTGAGAAGAGCGGGAGCTCCTACGAGCAGTACTTC
>many|TRBV6-6|TRBJ1-2|.
CASSYGRGASYGYTF
TGTGCCAGCAGTTACGGGAGGGGGGCTAGCTATGGCTACACCTTC
>many|TRBV2|TRBJ2-5|.
CASSGVIWGGDETQYF
TGTGCCAGCAGTGGAGTGATCTGGGGGGGCGATGAGACCCAGTACTTC
>many|TRBV29-1|TRBJ1-1|.
CSVVGTKWTEAFF
TGCAGCGTTGTAGGGACAAAGTGGACTGAAGCTTTCTTT
>.|TRBV3-1|TRBJ1-3|TRBD1
CASRLRTGGAGGNTIYF
TGTGCCAGCAGACTTCGGACAGGGGGCGCGGGGGGAAACACCATATATTTT
>many|TRBV24-1|TRBJ2-5|.
CATSDPRNDQETQYF
TGTGCCACCAGTGACCCTCGGAATGATCAGGAGACCCAGTACTTC
>.|TRBV7-1|TRBJ2-5|TRBD2
CASSTRREPGIAGRMKQETQYF
TGTGCCAGCAGCACACGCAGGGAGCCCGGTATAGCGGGACGAATGAAACAAGAGACCCAGTACTTC
>.|TRBV5-1|TRBJ2-3|.
CASSYSGTRYSTDTQYF
TGCGCCAGCAGCTACTCCGGGACACGCTATTCCACAGATACGCAGTATTTT
>few|TRBV3-1|TRBJ1-2|.
CASSQDSGGLGYGYTF
TGTGCCAGCAGCCAAGATAGTGGGGGGTTGGGCTATGGCTACACCTTC
>.|TRBV11-2|TRBJ2-7|.
CASRLKTGVSGAEQYF
TGTGCCAGCAGGCTAAAAACCGGGGTATCCGGGGCCGAGCAGTACTTC
>.|TRBV7-8|TRBJ1-4|.
CASSREGATNEKLLF
TGTGCCAGCAGCCGTGAGGGAGCAACTAATGAAAAACTGCTTTTT
>.|TRBV10-3|TRBJ1-3|TRBD1
CASSRDRAGSTIYF
TGTGCCAGCAGCCGCGACAGGGCTGGAAGCACCATATATTTT
>many|TRBV20-1|TRBJ2-6|.
CSARAGPGANVLTF
TGCAGTGCTAGAGCTGGTCCTGGGGCCAACGTCCTGACTTTC
>many|TRBV7-2|TRBJ1-6|.
CASSLILTSSYNSPLHF
TGTGCCAGCAGCTTAATCCTCACGAGCTCCTATAATTCACCCCTCCACTTT
>.|TRBV12-5|TRBJ2-1|.
CASGLVLGRGNNEQFF
TGTGCTAGTGGTTTGGTACTCGGCAGGGGTAACAATGAGCAGTTCTTC
>many|TRBV7-2|TRBJ2-7|.
CASSLGGQGYEQYF
TGTGCCAGCAGCTTAGGGGGGCAGGGCTACGAGCAGTACTTC